The 18 T cell receptor beta chains presented below share a single source sample, sequenced in a study of blood T cell repertoires in COVID-19. The assay was immunoSEQ multiplex PCR, and TCRdb's table has in-frame clones only and misses some. Of approximately 300,000 clones listed, approximately 85% are singletons. Sequencing was performed on peripheral blood. The receptor source for this set is a human donor with COVID-19, enrolled during active disease. The donor label of this sample is uncertain.

This chain joins TRBV30 and TRBJ1-2; D might be TRBD1 (6 bases). Between the trimmed V and J ends, which lost 4 bases and 4 bases, there was a span of 16 bases. Per the germline V gene, CDR1 is GTSNPN and CDR2 is SVGIG (reference sequence). The CDR3 contains 14 residues. The CDR3 sequence: CAWTQGDTSYGYTF. The CDR3 DNA reads as TGTGCCTGGACTCAAGGGGACACTAGCTATGGCTACACCTTC.

This clone was seen once. This sequence joins TRBV27 and TRBJ1-5; D not resolved. Germline values: CDR1 MNHEY, CDR2 SMNVEV (reference sequence). This CDR3 comprises 12 residues. Trimming stripped 6 bases from V and 9 bases from J, with 12 bases between. Written as DNA, the CDR3 is TGTGCCAGCAGCCCCCCCGAGGGGCCCCAGCATTTT. Protein: CASSPPEGPQHF.

The rearrangement links TRBV6-2 or TRBV6-3 to TRBJ1-5, with D perhaps matching TRBD1 (5 bases). From germline, CDR1 is MNHEY and CDR2 SVGEGT. Trimming shortened V by 5 bases and J by 5 bases, and 13 bases separated the two germline ends. This CDR3 has 14 amino acids. The CDR3 coding sequence is TGTGCCAGCAGTACGACAGTAATGGATCAGCCCCAGCATTTT. It yields the protein CASSTTVMDQPQHF.

The chain links TRBV7-3 to TRBJ2-6; D gene ambiguous. V was clipped by 5 bases and J by 0 bases, with 14 bases between them. The CDR3 consists of 17 residues. Germline lookup yields CDR1 SGHTA and CDR2 FQGTGA. This chain's CDR3 is CASSPPRVHSGANVLTF. The DNA of the CDR3 is TGTGCCAGCAGCCCTCCTCGGGTGCACTCTGGGGCCAACGTCCTGACTTTC.

This sequence joins TRBV29-1 and TRBJ1-2, with 7 bases aligning to TRBD1. This CDR3 contains 14 residues. The V and J ends lost 6 bases and 2 bases, in that order; junction bases with no gene match: 9. CDR1 and CDR2 (germline): SQVTM, ANQGSEA. Written as DNA, the CDR3 is TGCAGCGTGACCCCGAGACAGGGAAACTATGGCTACACCTTC. Protein: CSVTPRQGNYGYTF.

The rearrangement uses TRBV18 and TRBJ2-7; D is perhaps TRBD1 (5 bases). The CDR3 consists of 12 residues. V lost 6 bases and J 6 bases, leaving 12 bases between the germline ends. Per germline, CDR1 KGHSH and CDR2 LQKENI. The CDR3 region has the DNA TGTGCCAGCTCGACGCAGGGTTCCGAGCAGTACTTC. Amino acids: CASSTQGSEQYF.

The J gene is TRBJ1-6, the V gene TRBV5-1, with no clear D. Trimming took off 4 bases at V and 8 bases at J, with 13 bases between the two ends. Germline V gene sequence: CDR1 SGHRS, CDR2 YFSETQ. The CDR3 consists of 14 residues. CDR3 coding DNA: TGCGCCAGCAGCGGCCGGGAATCGGATTCACCCCTCCACTTT. It translates to CASSGRESDSPLHF. Full variable domain (outside the CDR3, taken from reference TRBV5-1 and TRBJ1-6): KAGVTQTPRYLIKTRGQQVTLSCSPISGHRSVSWYQQTPGQGLQFLFEYFSETQRNKGNFPGRFSGRQFSNSRSEMNVSTLELGDSALYLCASSGRESDSPLHFGNGTRLTVT.

CDR3 region: CASSETGHLNTEAFF. The CDR3 nucleotides read TGTGCCAGCAGTGAAACGGGACACCTGAACACTGAAGCTTTCTTT. This chain connects TRBV2 to TRBJ1-1, with a possible D match to TRBD1 (6 bases). Germline V gene lookup returns CDR1 SNHLY and CDR2 FYNNEI. This CDR3 has 15 residues. Trimming cost V 2 bases and J 0 bases, with 10 bases left between them.

J is TRBJ1-6 and V is TRBV2; D remains unclear. The germline CDR1 and CDR2 sequences are SNHLY and FYNNEI. The CDR3 spans 14 residues. With 3 bases removed from V and 6 bases from J, the gap between germline ends came to 9 bases. DNA for the CDR3: TGTGCCAGCAGTGACGGAGTGGGTAATTCACCCCTCCACTTT. This sequence encodes CASSDGVGNSPLHF.

This clone was seen a single time. The chain employs TRBV11-2 and TRBJ2-2, with TRBD1 as a possible D gene (5 bases). V was cut by 0 bases and J by 6 bases, with 11 bases left in between. Germline V gene lookup returns CDR1 SGHAT and CDR2 FQNNGV. The CDR3 is 15 residues long. The CDR3, as DNA: TGTGCCAGCAGCTTAGATGGCCGCAGGGCCGGGGAGCTGTTTTTT. Its translation: CASSLDGRRAGELFF.

The chain combines TRBV7-8 with TRBJ2-1, with 9 bases that match TRBD1. The trim removed 7 bases at V and 5 bases at J, leaving 9 bases unmatched. The CDR3 runs to 15 residues. CDR1 and CDR2 from the germline V gene are SGHVS and FQNEAQ. Here the CDR3 DNA reads TGTGCCAGCAATCTACAGGGGGCCTGGGACAATGAGCAGTTCTTC. It is translated as CASNLQGAWDNEQFF.

This clone was picked up a small number of times. J is TRBJ2-7 and V is TRBV9, with 9 bases identical to TRBD1. CDR1 and CDR2 from the germline V gene are SGDLS and YYNGEE. Trimming at V came to 3 bases and at J to 3 bases, leaving 7 bases not matched to a gene. The CDR3 is made up of 15 amino acids. The CDR3 coding sequence is TGTGCCAGCAGCGCTGGGGGACAGGGATACTACGAGCAGTACTTC. Translating it yields CASSAGGQGYYEQYF.

V gene TRBV5-1 combines with J gene TRBJ1-1, with 8 bases aligning to TRBD1. The CDR3 contains 16 residues. Germline CDR1 SGHRS, CDR2 YFSETQ. Trimming removed 1 base from V and 4 bases from J; junction bases left unmatched: 9. The CDR3 sequence is CASSLNTGGPVTEAFF. In nucleotides, the CDR3 is TGCGCCAGCAGCTTGAACACAGGGGGGCCGGTCACTGAAGCTTTCTTT.

The V call is TRBV5-4, the J call TRBJ1-6; 7 bases align to TRBD1. Unmatched junction bases numbered 9, after V lost 4 bases and J lost 8 bases. This CDR3 region has 15 residues. Per germline, CDR1 SGHNT and CDR2 YYREEE (reference sequence). The CDR3 coding sequence is TGTGCCAGCAGCGGGGGACAGAATCGGCATTCACCCCTCCACTTT. It encodes CASSGGQNRHSPLHF.

V usage is TRBV11-2 and J usage is TRBJ2-2, with 8 bases aligning to TRBD1. CDR1 is SGHAT and CDR2 is FQNNGV in the germline V gene. This CDR3 contains 16 residues. V was pared by 3 bases and J by 2 bases, with 5 bases of the junction left unmatched. The CDR3 DNA follows: TGTGCCAGCAGCTTTGAGACAGGGGAAAACACCGGGGAGCTGTTTTTT. Residues: CASSFETGENTGELFF.

The rearrangement links TRBV5-4 to TRBJ2-2; 7 nucleotides align to TRBD2. The CDR3 length is 16 residues. J was trimmed by 0 bases and V by 3 bases; bases with no gene match: 5. From germline, CDR1 is SGHNT and CDR2 YYREEE (reference sequence). CDR3 sequence (DNA): TGTGCCAGCAGCTCCGTCGGGAGGACGAACACCGGGGAGCTGTTTTTT. The encoded protein is CASSSVGRTNTGELFF.

The rearrangement links TRBV7-9 to TRBJ1-5, with TRBD1 matching 8 bases. The length of the CDR3 is 16 residues. Germline trimming cut 3 bases from V and 3 bases from J; bases unmatched to any gene: 7. From germline, CDR1 is SEHNR and CDR2 FQNEAQ (reference sequence). The CDR3 DNA reads as TGTGCCAGCAGCTTGACAACAGGGGGGATCAATCAGCCCCAGCATTTT. Its protein product is CASSLTTGGINQPQHF.

This chain uses TRBV29-1 with TRBJ1-5; TRBD1 aligns across 9 bases. The V gene end was trimmed by 5 bases and the J gene end by 1 base; junction bases not matched to a gene: 6. This CDR3 region has 15 residues. The germline V gene encodes CDR1 SQVTM and CDR2 ANQGSEA. CDR3 region: CSVTGTGQSNQPQHF. CDR3 nucleotides: TGCAGCGTTACCGGGACAGGGCAGAGCAATCAGCCCCAGCATTTT. The full variable domain, its missing parts supplied by reference TRBV29-1 and TRBJ1-5, is SAVISQKPSRDICQRGTSLTIQCQVDSQVTMMFWYRQQPGQSLTLIATANQGSEATYESGFVIDKFPISRPNLTFSTLTVSNMSPEDSSIYLCSVTGTGQSNQPQHFGDGTRLSIL.